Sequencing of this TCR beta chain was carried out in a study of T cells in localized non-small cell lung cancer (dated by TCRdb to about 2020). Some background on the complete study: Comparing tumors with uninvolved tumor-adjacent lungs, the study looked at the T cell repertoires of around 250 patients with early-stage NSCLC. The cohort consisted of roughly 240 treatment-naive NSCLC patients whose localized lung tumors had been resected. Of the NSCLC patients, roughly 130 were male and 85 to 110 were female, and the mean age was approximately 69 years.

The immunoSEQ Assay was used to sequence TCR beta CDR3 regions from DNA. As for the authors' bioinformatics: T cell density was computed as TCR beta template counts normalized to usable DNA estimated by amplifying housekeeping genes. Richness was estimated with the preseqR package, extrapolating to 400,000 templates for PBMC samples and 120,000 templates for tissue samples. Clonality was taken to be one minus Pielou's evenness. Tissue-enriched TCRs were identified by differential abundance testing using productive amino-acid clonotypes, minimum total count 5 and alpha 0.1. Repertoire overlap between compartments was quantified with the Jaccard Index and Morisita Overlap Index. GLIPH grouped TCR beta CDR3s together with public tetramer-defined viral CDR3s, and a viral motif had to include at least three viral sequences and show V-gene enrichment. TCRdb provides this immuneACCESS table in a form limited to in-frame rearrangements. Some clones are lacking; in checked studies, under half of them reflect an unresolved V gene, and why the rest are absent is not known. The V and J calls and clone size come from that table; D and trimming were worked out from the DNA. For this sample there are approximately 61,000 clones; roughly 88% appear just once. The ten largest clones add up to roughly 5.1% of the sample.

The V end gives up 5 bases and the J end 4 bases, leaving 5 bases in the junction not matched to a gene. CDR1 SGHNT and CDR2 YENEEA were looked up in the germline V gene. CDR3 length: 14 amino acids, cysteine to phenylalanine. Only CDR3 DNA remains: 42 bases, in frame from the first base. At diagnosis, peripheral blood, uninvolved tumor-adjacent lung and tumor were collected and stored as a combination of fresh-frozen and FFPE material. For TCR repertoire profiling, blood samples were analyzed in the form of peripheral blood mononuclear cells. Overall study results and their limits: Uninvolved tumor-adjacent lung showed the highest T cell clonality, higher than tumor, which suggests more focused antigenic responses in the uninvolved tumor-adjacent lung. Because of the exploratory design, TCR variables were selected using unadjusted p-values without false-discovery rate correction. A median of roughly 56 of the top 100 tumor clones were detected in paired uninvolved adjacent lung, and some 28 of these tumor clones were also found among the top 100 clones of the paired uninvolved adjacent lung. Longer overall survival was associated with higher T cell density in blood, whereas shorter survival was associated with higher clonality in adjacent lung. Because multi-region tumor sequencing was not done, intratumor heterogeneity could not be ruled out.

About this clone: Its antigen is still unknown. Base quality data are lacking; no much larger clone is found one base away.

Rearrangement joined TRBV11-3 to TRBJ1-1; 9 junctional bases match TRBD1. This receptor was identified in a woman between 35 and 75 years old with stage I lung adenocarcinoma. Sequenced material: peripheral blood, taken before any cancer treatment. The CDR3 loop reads CASSGRDRVTEAFF. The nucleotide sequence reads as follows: TGTGCCAGCAGCGGCAGGGACAGGGTCACTGAAGCTTTCTTT.